This T cell receptor (beta chain) stems from a study of siplizumab effects on memory and regulatory T cells. Findings of the study overall: A significant reduction in alloreactive sequences traceable to unstimulated CD4+ memory cells was produced by siplizumab. In unstimulated cells, naive T cells appeared more diverse than memory T cells and seemed major alloresponse contributors.

CDR3 length: 14 residues. CDR1 and CDR2 from the germline V gene are SEHNR and FQNEAQ (reference sequence). The V end was cut by 7 bases, the J end by 1 base, with 13 bases between. Sequencing used immunoSEQ multiplex PCR; TCRdb keeps in-frame clones, though not all of them. In the table there are about 100,000 clones, 85% to 95% of which are singletons. In the case of this clone: Antigen: not known.

V and J are TRBV7-9 and TRBJ1-1, with TRBD1 as a possible D gene (6 bases). Material for sequencing was non-Treg CD4+ T cells sorted from blood. This receptor was obtained from a human donor in good health. The CDR3 DNA is TGTGCCAGCACCGGACAGAGGGGGAACACTGAAGCTTTCTTT. It is translated as CASTGQRGNTEAFF.